This T cell receptor (beta chain) is from a study of OX40 agonist ivuxolimab in advanced cancers. Overall study: Patients were dosed with the agonistic anti-OX40 (CD134) antibody ivuxolimab. Ivuxolimab was delivered to patients intravenously every 2 weeks at doses spanning 0.01 to 10 mg/kg.

TCRdb keeps only in-frame clones here, not all; method: immunoSEQ multiplex PCR. The sample records 70,000 or so clones, around 87% being singletons. The germline V gene encodes CDR1 SGHNT and CDR2 YENEEA. Trimming took 5 bases from V and 1 from J; bases not matched to a gene: 12. The length of the CDR3 is 18 residues. This clonotype was obtained from an adult with an advanced solid tumor such as melanoma, head and neck, liver or kidney cancer. Sequences were derived from CD4+ or CD8+ T cells sorted from blood, sampled in a trial of the OX40 agonist ivuxolimab. The J gene is TRBJ2-3, the V gene TRBV11-3, with TRBD2 matching over 10 bases. The CDR3 protein is CASSPGLAGERGTDTQYF. The CDR3 DNA is TGTGCCAGCAGCCCCGGTCTAGCGGGGGAGAGGGGCACAGATACGCAGTATTTT.